The 26 T cell receptor beta chains below were found in one sample sequenced in a study of CD8 T cells in Susac syndrome. A quantity of about 0.45 to 1 ug RNA underwent reverse transcription using random hexamers. TCRdb analysed the immunoSEQ multiplex PCR reads with MiXCR anew, one entry per CDR3 protein. Of 100,000 to 150,000 distinct CDR3 sequences listed, 94% are singletons. The specimen sequenced was CD4+ T cells from PBMCs. These receptors came from a human donor in good health.

V and J are TRBV20-1 and TRBJ2-1; D might be TRBD2 (5 bases). Germline CDR1 and CDR2: DFQATT and SNEGSKA (reference sequence). Between the trimmed V and J ends, which lost 1 base and 5 bases, there was a span of 15 bases. The CDR3 is 15 residues long. The DNA of the CDR3 is TGCAGTGCTAGAGCGAGGACGGGATGGGACAATGAGCAGTTCTTC. Translating gives CSARARTGWDNEQFF.

This chain uses TRBV19 with TRBJ1-5; 7 bases align to TRBD1. From germline, CDR1 is LNHDA and CDR2 SQIVND (reference sequence). CDR3 length equals 17 residues. V dropped 6 bases and J dropped 4; count of bases not matched to a gene: 15. In DNA form, the CDR3 reads TGTGCCAGTAGAAGGGGGCGTGCGGGGGCGGGAAATCAGCCCCAGCATTTT. Residues: CASRRGRAGAGNQPQHF.

The rearrangement uses TRBV19 and TRBJ2-6; D is perhaps TRBD1 or TRBD2 (5 bases each). Trimming removed 3 bases from V and 5 bases from J, with 11 bases in between. In germline, CDR1 is LNHDA, CDR2 SQIVND (reference sequence). CDR3 length: 15 residues. CDR3 protein: CASSIGGTRANVLTF. CDR3 bases: TGTGCCAGTAGTATTGGTGGGACGAGGGCCAACGTCCTGACTTTC.

V and J are TRBV4-2 and TRBJ1-5; D gene uncertain. V lost 0 bases and J 4 bases, leaving 7 bases between the germline ends. Per the germline V gene, CDR1 is LGHNA and CDR2 is YNFKEQ. There are 14 residues in the CDR3. CDR3 coding DNA: TGTGCCAGCAGCCAAGAGGGAGGGAATCAGCCCCAGCATTTT. Amino acids: CASSQEGGNQPQHF.

The chain recombines TRBV20-1 with TRBJ1-2; 9 nucleotides match TRBD1. The CDR3 extends over 14 amino acids. Germline assignment: CDR1 DFQATT and CDR2 SNEGSKA (reference sequence). V dropped 4 bases and J dropped 4; count of bases not matched to a gene: 7. CDR3 in amino acids: CSAKQGASGYGYTF. CDR3 nucleotides: TGCAGTGCTAAACAGGGGGCGTCTGGCTATGGCTACACCTTC.

This clonotype was picked up one time. The chain joins TRBV27 to TRBJ2-7; 9 nucleotides line up with TRBD2. The CDR3 spans 15 residues. Trimming at V came to 9 bases and at J to 2 bases, leaving 11 bases not matched to a gene. Germline CDR1 is MNHEY and CDR2 is SMNVEV (reference sequence). CDR3 protein: CARILAGGLTYEQYF. As DNA, the CDR3 is TGTGCCAGAATACTCGCGGGGGGGTTAACCTACGAGCAGTACTTC.

V is TRBV5-1 and J is TRBJ2-1; the D gene is possibly TRBD2 (5 bases). V was cut by 4 bases and J by 2 bases, with 25 bases left in between. The CDR3 runs to 19 residues. Per the germline V gene, CDR1 is SGHRS and CDR2 is YFSETQ. The chain's CDR3 is CASSAGWSSSLRTYNEQFF. CDR3 sequence (DNA): TGCGCCAGCAGCGCGGGCTGGAGTTCTTCCCTTAGAACCTACAATGAGCAGTTCTTC.

The sample holds a few counts of this clonotype. This rearrangement joins TRBV6-5 to TRBJ2-7; D not resolved. There are 11 residues in the CDR3. The germline V and J ends were trimmed by 5 bases and 4 bases, with 6 bases remaining between them. CDR1 and CDR2 from the germline V gene are MNHEY and SVGAGI. The CDR3 nucleotides are TGTGCCAGCAGTATTGGATACGAGCAGTACTTC. This translates into CASSIGYEQYF.

The chain links TRBV5-1 to TRBJ2-5; D gene uncertain. The CDR3 consists of 17 residues. Per the germline V gene, CDR1 is SGHRS and CDR2 is YFSETQ. V was cut by 1 base and J by 2 bases, with 18 bases left in between. The CDR3 reads CASSLSGQVELQETQYF. The DNA for the CDR3 is TGCGCCAGCAGCTTGAGTGGGCAGGTGGAGCTTCAAGAGACCCAGTACTTC.

CDR3 sequence reads: CASSNERGYEQYF. CDR3 in DNA: TGTGCCAGCAGCAACGAGCGTGGTTACGAGCAGTACTTC. The chain couples TRBV9 to TRBJ2-7; D is unresolved. The germline V gene encodes CDR1 SGDLS and CDR2 YYNGEE. The CDR3 covers 13 residues. V gave up 4 bases and J gave up 4 bases, with 12 bases separating them.

V gene TRBV5-4 combines with J gene TRBJ1-5; no clear D gene. The CDR3 extends over 13 amino acids. Germline values: CDR1 SGHNT, CDR2 YYREEE (reference sequence). The V and J ends lost 0 bases and 3 bases respectively, with 4 bases between them. The CDR3 nucleotides are TGTGCCAGCAGCTTGGGACCCAATCAGCCCCAGCATTTT. Its protein is CASSLGPNQPQHF.

V gene TRBV5-1 combines with J gene TRBJ2-5; 12 bases map to TRBD2. Trimming cost V 3 bases and J 4 bases; bases outside gene matches: 10. Germline CDR1 SGHRS, CDR2 YFSETQ. The CDR3 length is 17 residues. The CDR3 loop is CASSSKLTSGSRETQYF. For the CDR3, the DNA is TGCGCCAGCAGCTCCAAGTTGACTAGCGGGAGTAGAGAGACCCAGTACTTC.

The chain has TRBV28 and TRBJ2-5, with 9 positions matching TRBD2. The V gene's germline CDR1 is MDHEN and CDR2 SYDVKM. The CDR3 consists of 15 residues. V trimming: 3 bases; J trimming: 4 bases; junction bases outside the gene matches: 6. In nucleotides, the CDR3 is TGTGCCAGCAGTTTTAAAAGAGCGGGAGGAGAGACCCAGTACTTC. Translation: CASSFKRAGGETQYF.

The V gene is TRBV15, the J gene TRBJ2-2, with D tentatively TRBD1 (5 bases). CDR3 length equals 14 residues. The V gene's germline CDR1 is LNHNV and CDR2 YYDKDF (reference sequence). The V end lost 0 bases, the J end lost 3 bases, and 5 bases lay between the germline ends. The CDR3 spells CATSRDRDTGELFF. The DNA for the CDR3 is TGTGCCACCAGCAGAGACAGGGACACCGGGGAGCTGTTTTTT.

CDR3 coding DNA: TGTGCCAGCAGAGCCGGCGAACGATTCGAAAAACTGTTTTTT. It specifies CASRAGERFEKLFF. V and J are TRBV6-2 or TRBV6-3 and TRBJ1-4; no firm D call. Looked up from germline, CDR1 is MNHEY and CDR2 is SVGEGT. The CDR3 is made up of 14 amino acids. V dropped 6 bases and J dropped 8 bases, with 16 bases sitting between them.

This clonotype was seen only once. The chain carries TRBV6-1 and TRBJ2-3; D gene ambiguous. This CDR3 has 15 residues. V was clipped by 3 bases and J by 0 bases, with 10 bases between them. Germline V gene lookup returns CDR1 MNHNS and CDR2 SASEGT. In DNA form, the CDR3 reads TGTGCCAGCAGTGATTCGCCCGCTAGCACAGATACGCAGTATTTT. Translation: CASSDSPASTDTQYF.

The rearrangement joins TRBV3-1 to TRBJ1-3; perhaps TRBD1 as D (5 bases). Deletions cut 6 bases from V and 0 bases from J, with 9 bases between. CDR1 and CDR2 (germline): LGHDT, YNNKEL (reference sequence). The CDR3 extends over 14 amino acids. CDR3 protein: CASSRQYSGNTIYF. The CDR3 DNA reads as TGTGCCAGCAGTCGACAGTACTCTGGAAACACCATATATTTT.

V and J are TRBV7-2 and TRBJ1-1; D is unresolved. The CDR3 consists of 15 residues. Trimming pared 0 bases from V and 3 bases from J, leaving 11 bases between. Germline CDR1 reads SGHTA; CDR2 reads FQGNSA. CDR3 loop: CASSLALGWDTEAFF. For the CDR3, the DNA is TGTGCCAGCAGCTTAGCGCTGGGCTGGGACACTGAAGCTTTCTTT.

This clonotype was recorded only once. The chain has TRBV28 and TRBJ2-2; perhaps TRBD2 as D (5 bases). This CDR3 is 12 amino acids long. CDR1 is MDHEN, CDR2 SYDVKM, per germline. CDR3 sequence (DNA): TGTGCTTTCGGCCGGGGAACCGGGGAGCTGTTTTTT. Amino acids: CAFGRGTGELFF.

The chain combines TRBV7-9 with TRBJ1-1; a weak D match, TRBD1 (6 bases). Looked up from germline, CDR1 is SEHNR and CDR2 is FQNEAQ (reference sequence). V lost 4 bases to trimming and J lost 5 bases, with 17 bases between them. The CDR3 has 15 residues. The CDR3 loop reads CASSSFPDQGTEAFF. CDR3 nucleotides: TGTGCCAGCAGCTCTTTCCCCGACCAGGGGACTGAAGCTTTCTTT.

The V gene is TRBV6-5, the J gene TRBJ1-6; D might be TRBD1 (6 bases). Germline CDR1 MNHEY, CDR2 SVGAGI. The V end lost 4 bases, the J end lost 0 bases, and 16 bases lay between the germline ends. There are 18 residues in the CDR3. This CDR3 is CASSFIQGYGSYNSPLHF. CDR3 coding DNA: TGTGCCAGCAGTTTCATTCAGGGGTACGGCTCCTATAATTCACCCCTCCACTTT.

This clonotype has only one observation. This sequence joins TRBV18 and TRBJ1-1; the D gene is possibly TRBD1 (5 bases). CDR3 length equals 14 residues. Germline CDR1 is KGHSH and CDR2 is LQKENI. V was pared by 6 bases and J by 7 bases, with 18 bases between. This CDR3 reads CASSPRWGDVEAFF. CDR3 sequence (DNA): TGTGCCAGCTCCCCCAGGTGGGGGGACGTTGAAGCTTTCTTT. The full variable domain, rest sourced from reference TRBV18 and TRBJ1-1, is NAGVMQNPRHLVRRRGQEARLRCSPMKGHSHVYWYRQLPEEGLKFMVYLQKENIIDESGMPKERFSAEFPKEGPSILRIQQVVRGDSAAYFCASSPRWGDVEAFFGQGTRLTVV.

The V and J genes are TRBV12-3 or TRBV12-4 and TRBJ2-1, with TRBD2 as a possible D gene (5 bases). Trimming shortened V by 1 base and J by 9 bases, and 13 bases separated the two germline ends. This CDR3 is 14 amino acids long. The CDR3 loop is CASSLGGVSAEQFF. The CDR3, as DNA: TGTGCCAGCAGTTTAGGGGGAGTATCGGCTGAGCAGTTCTTC.

V usage is TRBV7-2 and J usage is TRBJ1-2, with D possibly TRBD1 on 5 matching bases. Germline CDR1 is SGHTA and CDR2 is FQGNSA. Trimming pared 4 bases from V and 8 bases from J, leaving 20 bases between. The length of the CDR3 is 15 residues. CDR3 protein: CASSYFGGASLGYTF. CDR3 in DNA: TGTGCCAGCAGCTACTTTGGGGGAGCGTCGTTAGGCTACACCTTC.

This rearrangement joins TRBV6-1 to TRBJ2-5; TRBD2 aligns across 12 bases. The CDR3 sequence is 16 residues long. Trimming took 4 bases from V and 4 from J; bases not matched to a gene: 7. Germline V lookup: CDR1 MNHNS, CDR2 SASEGT. The CDR3 sequence: CASSGSSGRGRETQYF. The CDR3 DNA sequence: TGTGCCAGCAGTGGGTCTAGCGGGAGGGGTCGAGAGACCCAGTACTTC.

This chain joins TRBV6-1 and TRBJ1-1; D call uncertain. The germline V gene has CDR1 MNHNS and CDR2 SASEGT. CDR3 length: 13 residues. Deletions cut 6 bases from V and 2 bases from J, with 10 bases between. The CDR3 DNA reads TGTGCCAGCAGATACGACGGAAACACTGAAGCTTTCTTT. This translates into CASRYDGNTEAFF.